This T cell receptor (beta chain) came from a study of identical twins. The study's findings and limits: Conclusions were drawn cross-sectionally by statistical analysis, without following the same donors.

This clonotype was counted only a few times. Its antigen is still unknown. The CDR3 covers 14 residues. Germline values: CDR1 SQVTM, CDR2 ANQGSEA. Trimming removed 7 bases at V and 2 bases at J, with 18 bases between. TCRdb re-analysed the 5' RACE reads in MiXCR, keeping a single row per CDR3 protein. The data contain roughly 290,000 distinct CDR3 sequences, 8% to 9.5% of them seen just once; the ten biggest clones take up under 7.5%. This sample was also put to use in a study of yellow fever vaccine responses in identical twins. As that study records: Reportedly, twins showed a vaccine T cell response that looked partly convergent and partly personalized.

This receptor was identified in a woman between 18 and 30 years old in good health. The genes are TRBV29-1 and TRBJ2-7; tentatively, D is TRBD1 (6 bases). The sample was CD8+ T cells sorted from blood. The CDR3 is CSATEAGVAYEQYF. In DNA, the CDR3 is TGCAGCGCCACGGAGGCAGGGGTTGCCTACGAGCAGTACTTC.